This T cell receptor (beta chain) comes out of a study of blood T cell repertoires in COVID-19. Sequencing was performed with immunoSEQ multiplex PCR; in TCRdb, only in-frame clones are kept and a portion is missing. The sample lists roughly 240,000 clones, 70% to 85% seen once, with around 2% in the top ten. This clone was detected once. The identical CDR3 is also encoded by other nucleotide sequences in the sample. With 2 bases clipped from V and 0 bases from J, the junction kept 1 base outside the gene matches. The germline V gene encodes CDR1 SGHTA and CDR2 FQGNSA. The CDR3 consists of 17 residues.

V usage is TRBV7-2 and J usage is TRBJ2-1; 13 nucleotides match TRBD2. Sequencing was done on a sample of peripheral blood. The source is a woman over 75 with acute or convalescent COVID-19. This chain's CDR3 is CASSLTSGGGSYNEQFF. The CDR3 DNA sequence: TGTGCCAGCAGCTTAACTAGCGGGGGGGGCTCCTACAATGAGCAGTTCTTC.